This entry describes one T cell receptor (beta chain). What it recognizes is unknown. These data come from a study of CXCR3-negative and CXCR3-positive naive CD8 T cells. Broader study findings: Researchers report that CXCR3-positive naive cells carry more hydrophobic TRB CDR3s than CXCR3-negative naive cells. The study found that naive CXCR3-negative and CXCR3-positive cells shared TRBV-TRBJ usage, while memory cells differed.

CDR3 size: 14 residues. Germline lookup yields CDR1 MGHDK and CDR2 SYGVNS. 5' RACE that incorporated UMI labels was used to prepare the TRB cDNA libraries. TCRdb re-called the 5' RACE reads, yielding one record per CDR3 amino acid sequence without DNA. This sample's table reports around 160,000 distinct CDR3 sequences. CD45RO-CCR7+CD27+CD95- was the phenotype of naive CD8+ T cells. Sequencing was done on a sample of naive CXCR3+ CD8+ T cells from blood. Subset denoted: CD45RO-CCR7+CD27+CD95- naive CD8+ T cells expressing CXCR3 (TNR3+). The chain combines TRBV25-1 with TRBJ2-7; TCRdb returns TRBD1, unconfirmable since there is no DNA. The TCR originated in a human donor in good health. Some clones in this sample may be carry-over from other donors' samples. The CDR3 is CASSDWDGSYEQYF.